This T cell receptor (beta chain) comes out of a study of blood T cell repertoires in COVID-19. CDR1 SGHRS and CDR2 YFSETQ come from the germline V gene. The CDR3 has 10 amino acids. Of note for this clone: A junction end diverges from the germline sequence, so it may reflect a read error.

Per the original methods: Reference gene primers were amplified, and this amplification served to estimate nucleated cell counts. The assay was immunoSEQ multiplex PCR, and TCRdb's table has in-frame clones only and misses some. V, J and clone size reflect that table, while D and trimming were determined from the DNA. Found here are 300,000 to 400,000 clones, around four fifths of them singletons; the top ten hold roughly 3%. What was sequenced was peripheral blood. This chain links TRBV5-1 with TRBJ2-4; D gene uncertain. This clonotype was sampled from a man aged 25-45 years with active or convalescent COVID-19. CDR3 in DNA: TGCGCCAGCAGCTTCTACTACTTGCCCTTC. Its protein product is CASSFYYLPF.